This TCR beta chain was recorded in a study of blood T cell repertoires in COVID-19. Study information: COVID-19 samples collected from the United States, Italy and Spain covered acute and convalescent phases. T cells, B-cell-depleted T cells, or PBMCs supplied cDNA or gDNA.

In the study's own analysis: Estimated nucleated cell counts came from reference gene primer amplification. Profiling relied on immunoSEQ multiplex PCR, and the TCRdb table lists in-frame clones only, not all of them. D and trimming were read from the DNA, whereas the V and J calls and clone size are those reported in that table. The sample has some 120,000 clones, 65% to 85% seen once. CDR3 length: 11 residues. In germline, CDR1 is DFQATT, CDR2 SNEGSKA (reference sequence). Trimming shortened V by 3 bases and J by 2 bases, and 5 bases separated the two germline ends. Sequencing input: peripheral blood. The chain is built from TRBV20-1 and TRBJ2-7; D not certain. The sequence was obtained from a man between 65 and 80 years old with acute or convalescent COVID-19. This CDR3 is CSASNTYEQYF. In DNA, the CDR3 is TGCAGTGCTAGTAACACCTACGAGCAGTACTTC.